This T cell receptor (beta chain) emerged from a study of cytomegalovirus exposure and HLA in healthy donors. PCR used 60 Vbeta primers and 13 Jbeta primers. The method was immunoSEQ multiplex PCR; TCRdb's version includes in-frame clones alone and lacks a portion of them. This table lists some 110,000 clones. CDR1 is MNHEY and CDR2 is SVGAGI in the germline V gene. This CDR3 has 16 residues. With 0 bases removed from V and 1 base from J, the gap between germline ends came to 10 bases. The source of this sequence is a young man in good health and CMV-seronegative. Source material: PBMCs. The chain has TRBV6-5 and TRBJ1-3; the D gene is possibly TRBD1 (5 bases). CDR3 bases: TGTGCCAGCAGTTACTCCGCGTCAGGGTCTGGAAACACCATATATTTT. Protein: CASSYSASGSGNTIYF.